The rows below give T cell receptor beta chains drawn from one sample of a study of response to subunit inactivated influenza vaccine. TCRdb passed the RT-PCR reads through MiXCR, listing each CDR3 protein once. The sample has roughly 650,000 distinct CDR3 sequences; approximately 14% are singletons. The sample here was PBMCs from blood, taken about 14 days before vaccination. The receptors originated from a man between 45 and 60 years old who received an inactivated influenza vaccine. Both conserved end residues are part of each CDR3. A D gene is named only where the DNA matches it firmly.

CDR3aa	v_gene	d_gene
CASSAGTGANYGYTF	TRBV6-4	TRBD1
CASSVSGHPQNTGELFF	TRBV9	.
CASSYGTSTEAFF	TRBV7-2	.
CASRESYNSPLHF	TRBV6-1	.
CATSRGPGMNTEAFF	TRBV15	.
CASSSQHSSEQYF	TRBV7-2	.
CASSPGTGGGHEQFF	TRBV18	TRBD1
CASSSPPNSPLHF	TRBV27	.
CASRPPTSGIATGELFF	TRBV6-1	TRBD2
CASTLGPLNEKLFF	TRBV7-9	.
CASSPTKAAETQYF	TRBV4-2	.
CSPLGIATYEQYF	TRBV20-1	.
CASTLSVFLSGEQFF	TRBV28	.
CSVVGSGGIQFF	TRBV29-1	TRBD1
CASSGDRGFGAFF	TRBV28	TRBD1
CSVEERHGTSGSRPYEQYF	TRBV29-1	TRBD2
CASSAFQGRTEAFF	TRBV9	.
CASSLAKPTDTQYF	TRBV5-1	.
CASSPNRASQETQYF	TRBV7-9	.
CAWAKTHSGANVLTF	TRBV30	.
CSARWAGTDTQYF	TRBV20-1	.
CSVGGGPNTEAFF	TRBV29-1	.
CASIYQPQHF	TRBV6-2/TRBV6-3	.
CASSLLGGPGYTF	TRBV7-9	.
CASSGGQGTYEQYF	TRBV5-1	TRBD1
CAITPGSNSPLHF	TRBV10-3	.